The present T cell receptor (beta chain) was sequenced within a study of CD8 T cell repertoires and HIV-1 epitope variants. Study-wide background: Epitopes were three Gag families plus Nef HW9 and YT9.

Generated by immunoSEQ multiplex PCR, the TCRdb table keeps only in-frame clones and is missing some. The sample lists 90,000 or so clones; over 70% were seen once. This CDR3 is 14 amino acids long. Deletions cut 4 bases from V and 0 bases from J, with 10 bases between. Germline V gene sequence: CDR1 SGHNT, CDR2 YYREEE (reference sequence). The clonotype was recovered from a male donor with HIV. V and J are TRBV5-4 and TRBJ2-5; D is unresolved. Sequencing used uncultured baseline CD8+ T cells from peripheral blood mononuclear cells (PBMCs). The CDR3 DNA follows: TGTGCCAGCAGCCCAAGCCCAGACCAAGAGACCCAGTACTTC. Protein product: CASSPSPDQETQYF.